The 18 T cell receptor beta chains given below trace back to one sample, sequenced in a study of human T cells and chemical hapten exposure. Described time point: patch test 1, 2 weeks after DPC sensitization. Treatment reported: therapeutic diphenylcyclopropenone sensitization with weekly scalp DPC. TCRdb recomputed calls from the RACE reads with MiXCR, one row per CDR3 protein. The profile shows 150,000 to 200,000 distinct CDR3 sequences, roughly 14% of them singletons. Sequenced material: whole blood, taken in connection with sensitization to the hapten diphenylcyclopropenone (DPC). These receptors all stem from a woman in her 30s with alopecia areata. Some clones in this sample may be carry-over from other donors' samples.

CDR3 amino acids: CASSPVGMANVLTF. The CDR3 DNA reads TGTGCCAGCAGCCCTGTTGGGATGGCCAACGTCCTGACTTTC. This chain links TRBV27 with TRBJ2-6; D unresolved. Deletions cut 6 bases from V and 6 bases from J, with 12 bases between. The length of the CDR3 is 14 residues. Germline V gene data show CDR1 as MNHEY and CDR2 as SMNVEV (reference sequence).

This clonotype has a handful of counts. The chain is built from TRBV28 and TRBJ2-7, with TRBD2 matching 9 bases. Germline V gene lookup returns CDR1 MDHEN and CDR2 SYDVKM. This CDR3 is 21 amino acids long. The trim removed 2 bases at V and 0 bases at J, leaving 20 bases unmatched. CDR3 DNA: TGTGCCAGCAGTTTACGAACAATTTTGGGAGTTAGCGGGAGTTACTCCTACGAGCAGTACTTC. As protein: CASSLRTILGVSGSYSYEQYF.

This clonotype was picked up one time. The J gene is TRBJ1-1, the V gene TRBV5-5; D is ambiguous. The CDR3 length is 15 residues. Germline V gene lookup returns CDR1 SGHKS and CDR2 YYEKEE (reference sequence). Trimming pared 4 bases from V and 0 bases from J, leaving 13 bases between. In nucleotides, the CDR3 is TGTGCCAGCAGCCCTCAAGGAGTGTTGAACACTGAAGCTTTCTTT. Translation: CASSPQGVLNTEAFF.

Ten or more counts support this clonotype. The CDR3 sequence is CASSPLRAQETQYF. The DNA for the CDR3 is TGTGCCAGCTCACCACTAAGGGCACAAGAGACCCAGTACTTC. The chain is built from TRBV18 and TRBJ2-5, with unresolved D. From germline, CDR1 is KGHSH and CDR2 LQKENI. Trimming took 1 base from V and 2 from J, leaving 8 bases between them. CDR3 length: 14 amino acids.

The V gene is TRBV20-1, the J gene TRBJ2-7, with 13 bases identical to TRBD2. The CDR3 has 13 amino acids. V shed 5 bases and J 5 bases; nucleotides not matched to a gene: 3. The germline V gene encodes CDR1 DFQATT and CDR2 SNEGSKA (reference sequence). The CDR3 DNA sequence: TGCAGTGCTTGCGGACTAGCGGGAGACGAGCAGTACTTC. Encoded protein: CSACGLAGDEQYF.

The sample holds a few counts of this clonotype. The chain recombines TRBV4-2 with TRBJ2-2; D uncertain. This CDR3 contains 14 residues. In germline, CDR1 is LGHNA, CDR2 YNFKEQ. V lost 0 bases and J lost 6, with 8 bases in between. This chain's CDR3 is CASSQEDVPGELFF. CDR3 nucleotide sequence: TGTGCCAGCAGCCAAGAGGATGTACCCGGGGAGCTGTTTTTT.

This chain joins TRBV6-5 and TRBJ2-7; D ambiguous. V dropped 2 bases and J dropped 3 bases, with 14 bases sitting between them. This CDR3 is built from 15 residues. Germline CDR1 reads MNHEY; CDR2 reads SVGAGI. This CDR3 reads CASSYGPNALYEQYF. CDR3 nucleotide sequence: TGTGCCAGCAGTTACGGACCTAACGCCCTCTACGAGCAGTACTTC.

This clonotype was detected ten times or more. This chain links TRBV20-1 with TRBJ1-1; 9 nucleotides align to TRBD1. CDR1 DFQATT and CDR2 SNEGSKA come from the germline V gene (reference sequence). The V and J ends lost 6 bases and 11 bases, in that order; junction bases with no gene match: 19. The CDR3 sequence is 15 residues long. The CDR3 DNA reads TGCAGTGCCCCAGCCCGGGACAGGGTCCTATTGGGGGCTTTCTTT. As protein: CSAPARDRVLLGAFF.

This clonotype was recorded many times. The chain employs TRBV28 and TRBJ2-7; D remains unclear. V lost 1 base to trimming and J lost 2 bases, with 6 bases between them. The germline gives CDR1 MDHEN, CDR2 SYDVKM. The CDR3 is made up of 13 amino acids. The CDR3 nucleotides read TGTGCCAGCAGTTTATCCCGTGCCTACGAGCAGTACTTC. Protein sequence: CASSLSRAYEQYF.

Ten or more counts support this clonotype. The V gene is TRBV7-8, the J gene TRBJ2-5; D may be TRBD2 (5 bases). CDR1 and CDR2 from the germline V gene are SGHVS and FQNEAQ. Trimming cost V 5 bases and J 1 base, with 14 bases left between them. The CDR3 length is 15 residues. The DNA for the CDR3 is TGTGCCAGCAGCCTCCGGACTGGAAGCCAAGAGACCCAGTACTTC. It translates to CASSLRTGSQETQYF.

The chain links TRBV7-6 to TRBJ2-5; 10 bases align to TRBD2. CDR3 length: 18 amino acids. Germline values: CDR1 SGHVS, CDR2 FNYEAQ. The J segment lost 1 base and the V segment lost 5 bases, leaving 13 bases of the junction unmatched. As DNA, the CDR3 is TGTGCCAGCAGCCCCGCCCCCCCTAGCGGGGGACCCCAAGAGACCCAGTACTTC. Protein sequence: CASSPAPPSGGPQETQYF.

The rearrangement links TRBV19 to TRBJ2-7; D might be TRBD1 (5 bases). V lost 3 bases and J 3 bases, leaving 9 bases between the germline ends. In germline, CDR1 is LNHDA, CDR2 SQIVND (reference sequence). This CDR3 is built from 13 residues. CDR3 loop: CASSMRQNYEQYF. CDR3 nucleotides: TGTGCCAGTAGTATGAGACAGAACTACGAGCAGTACTTC.

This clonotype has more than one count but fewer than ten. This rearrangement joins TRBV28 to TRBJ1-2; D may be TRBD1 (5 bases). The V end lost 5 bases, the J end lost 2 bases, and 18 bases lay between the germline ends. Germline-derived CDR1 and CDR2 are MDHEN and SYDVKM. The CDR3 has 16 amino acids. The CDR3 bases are TGTGCCAGCAGTGCCGATGGGAGGGGCAGGAACTATGGCTACACCTTC. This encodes CASSADGRGRNYGYTF.

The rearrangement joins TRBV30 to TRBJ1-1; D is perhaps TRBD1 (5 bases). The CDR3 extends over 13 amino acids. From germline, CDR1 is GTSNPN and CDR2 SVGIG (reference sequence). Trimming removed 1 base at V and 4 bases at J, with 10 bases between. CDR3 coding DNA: TGTGCCTGGAGTGAAGGGGCCGCCACTGAAGCTTTCTTT. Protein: CAWSEGAATEAFF. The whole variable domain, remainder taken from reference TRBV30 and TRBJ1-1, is SQTIHQWPATLVQPVGSPLSLECTVEGTSNPNLYWYRQAAGRGLQLLFYSVGIGQISSEVPQNLSASRPQDRQFILSSKKLLLSDSGFYLCAWSEGAATEAFFGQGTRLTVV.

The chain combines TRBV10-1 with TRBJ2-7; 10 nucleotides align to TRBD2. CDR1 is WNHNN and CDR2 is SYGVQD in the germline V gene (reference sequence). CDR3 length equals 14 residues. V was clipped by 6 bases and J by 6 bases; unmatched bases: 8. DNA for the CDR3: TGCGCCAGCAGCGCTGGCACTAGCGGGATCGAGCAGTACTTC. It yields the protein CASSAGTSGIEQYF.

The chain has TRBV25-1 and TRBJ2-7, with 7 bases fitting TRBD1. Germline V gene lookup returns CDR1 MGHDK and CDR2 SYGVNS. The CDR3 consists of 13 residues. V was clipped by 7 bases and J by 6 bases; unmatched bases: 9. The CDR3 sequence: CASMGDRATEQYF. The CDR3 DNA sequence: TGTGCCAGCATGGGAGACAGGGCCACCGAGCAGTACTTC.

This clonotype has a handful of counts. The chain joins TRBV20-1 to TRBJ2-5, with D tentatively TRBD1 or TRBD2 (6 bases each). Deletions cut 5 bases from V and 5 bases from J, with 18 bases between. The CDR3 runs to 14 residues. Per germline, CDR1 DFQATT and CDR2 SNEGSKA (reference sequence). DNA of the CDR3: TGCAGTGCTCTCCCGGGGGCGCTCGGGGAGACCCAGTACTTC. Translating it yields CSALPGALGETQYF.

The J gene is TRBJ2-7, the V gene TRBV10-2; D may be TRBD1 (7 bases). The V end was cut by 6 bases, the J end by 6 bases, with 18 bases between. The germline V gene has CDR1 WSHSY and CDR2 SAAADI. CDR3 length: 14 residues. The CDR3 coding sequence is TGCGCCAGCAGGGTACAGGGGACTTTTGCCGAGCAGTACTTC. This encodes CASRVQGTFAEQYF.